This TCR beta chain was sequenced for a study of cytomegalovirus exposure and HLA in healthy donors. Study findings and constraints: Accurate prediction of HLA-A and HLA-B alleles (for most subjects) was reportedly achieved from TCR beta sequences. Later work associated roughly 17,000 TCR beta sequences with HLA alleles at 0.05 false discovery rate.

Concerning this clone: Its specificity is not known.

Primers included in the PCR were 60 Vbeta and 13 Jbeta primers. TCRdb keeps only in-frame clones here, not all; method: immunoSEQ multiplex PCR. The sample lists some 120,000 clones; more than 70% were seen once. This clonotype was obtained from a woman between 25 and 40 years old in good health and CMV-seropositive. Specimen: PBMCs.

In DNA form, the CDR3 reads TGTGCCAGCCGCCCGTGGGGACTAGCGGGAGAGACCCAGTACTTC. This gives the protein CASRPWGLAGETQYF. The V call is TRBV27, the J call TRBJ2-5, with TRBD2 identical over 12 bases. This CDR3 has 15 amino acids. Looked up from germline, CDR1 is MNHEY and CDR2 is SMNVEV (reference sequence). V was clipped by 8 bases and J by 4 bases; unmatched bases: 8.